The rows below give T cell receptor beta chains drawn from one sample of a study of early T cells in non-severe SARS-CoV-2 infection. TCRdb re-derived calls from the 5' RACE reads in MiXCR, one entry per CDR3 protein. The sample shows fewer than 85,000 distinct CDR3 sequences, under 15% of them seen only once. The sequenced sample consisted of whole blood. These receptors were collected from an adult who was a healthcare worker with PCR-confirmed SARS-CoV-2 infection or an uninfected control (not recorded which). Each CDR3 is given with its conserved first and last residue. Fields, in order: D gene, clone size, J gene, V gene, CDR3 DNA, CDR3 protein. D genes are given only for firm matches. Where a row states a size, it is once, few, many or the class of an expanded clone; other rows omit it.

D gene: TRBD2
clone size: .
J gene: TRBJ2-5
V gene: TRBV7-2
CDR3 DNA: TGTGCCAGCAGCCCAGGTTTCGCGGGAGCCGGGGAGACCCAGTACTTC
CDR3 protein: CASSPGFAGAGETQYF

D gene: TRBD1
clone size: many
J gene: TRBJ1-1
V gene: TRBV29-1
CDR3 DNA: TGCAGCGTTGGGACAGGGTTCACTGAAGCTTTCTTT
CDR3 protein: CSVGTGFTEAFF

D gene: .
clone size: .
J gene: TRBJ2-3
V gene: TRBV3-1
CDR3 DNA: TGTGCCAGCAGCCAAAGGGGGGATACGCAGTATTTT
CDR3 protein: CASSQRGDTQYF

D gene: .
clone size: many
J gene: TRBJ2-7
V gene: TRBV7-9
CDR3 DNA: TGTGCCAGCAGCTCGGGTATTTCCTACGAGCAGTACTTC
CDR3 protein: CASSSGISYEQYF

D gene: .
clone size: medium-sized
J gene: TRBJ2-5
V gene: TRBV5-6
CDR3 DNA: TGTGCCAGCAGGAACCTAGCGGAGACCCAGTACTTC
CDR3 protein: CASRNLAETQYF

D gene: .
clone size: many
J gene: TRBJ1-2
V gene: TRBV29-1
CDR3 DNA: TGCAGCGTACGGGGACGGACTACTAACTATGGCTACACCTTC
CDR3 protein: CSVRGRTTNYGYTF

D gene: TRBD1
clone size: many
J gene: TRBJ2-6
V gene: TRBV12-3/TRBV12-4
CDR3 DNA: TGTGCCAGCAGTTTTAGTATCGGGACAGGGGGGCTCTCTGGGGCCAACGTCCTGACTTTC
CDR3 protein: CASSFSIGTGGLSGANVLTF

D gene: .
clone size: many
J gene: TRBJ2-1
V gene: TRBV29-1
CDR3 DNA: TGCAGCCTCGAGGGGCCCTACAATGAGCAGTTCTTC
CDR3 protein: CSLEGPYNEQFF

D gene: .
clone size: many
J gene: TRBJ2-3
V gene: TRBV9
CDR3 DNA: TGTGCCAGCAGCGTAGACAGCCTGACTAGCACAGATACGCAGTATTTT
CDR3 protein: CASSVDSLTSTDTQYF

D gene: .
clone size: many
J gene: TRBJ1-1
V gene: TRBV19
CDR3 DNA: TGTGCCAGTAGCCCAGGCCGGGGGGCAACCACTGAAGCTTTCTTT
CDR3 protein: CASSPGRGATTEAFF

D gene: .
clone size: many
J gene: TRBJ1-1
V gene: TRBV5-6
CDR3 DNA: TGTGCCAGCAGCTTGGGACCCAGGGGAACGAACACTGAAGCTTTCTTT
CDR3 protein: CASSLGPRGTNTEAFF

D gene: .
clone size: many
J gene: TRBJ2-1
V gene: TRBV12-3/TRBV12-4
CDR3 DNA: TGTGCCAGCAGCTTAAATGAGCAGTTCTTC
CDR3 protein: CASSLNEQFF

D gene: .
clone size: many
J gene: TRBJ1-2
V gene: TRBV6-5
CDR3 DNA: TGTGCCAGCAGTTACGAGCGTAACTATGGCTACACCTTC
CDR3 protein: CASSYERNYGYTF

D gene: TRBD1
clone size: .
J gene: TRBJ1-6
V gene: TRBV7-9
CDR3 DNA: TGTGCCAGCAGCCCGACAGGGGACCATTCACCCCTCCACTTT
CDR3 protein: CASSPTGDHSPLHF

D gene: .
clone size: many
J gene: TRBJ1-6
V gene: TRBV7-9
CDR3 DNA: TGTGCCAGCAGTACTCTCATTTCACCCCTCCACTTT
CDR3 protein: CASSTLISPLHF

D gene: .
clone size: many
J gene: TRBJ2-7
V gene: TRBV20-1
CDR3 DNA: TGCAGTGCTAGAGACTACTCAGAGGGGGGGCTTTCCGACGAGCAGTACTTC
CDR3 protein: CSARDYSEGGLSDEQYF

D gene: .
clone size: .
J gene: TRBJ1-1
V gene: TRBV4-3
CDR3 DNA: TGCGCCAGCAGCCCAGAAGATGAGGGGAGCACTGAAGCTTTCTTT
CDR3 protein: CASSPEDEGSTEAFF

D gene: TRBD1
clone size: many
J gene: TRBJ2-7
V gene: TRBV7-2
CDR3 DNA: TGTGCCAGCAGCTCCCCCGGGACAGGTCCGTACGAGCAGTACTTC
CDR3 protein: CASSSPGTGPYEQYF

D gene: .
clone size: many
J gene: TRBJ2-1
V gene: TRBV5-1
CDR3 DNA: TGCGCCAGCAGCTTGGTCGCAGGAGCGAGCCCCTACAATGAGCAGTTCTTC
CDR3 protein: CASSLVAGASPYNEQFF

D gene: TRBD2
clone size: few
J gene: TRBJ2-1
V gene: TRBV14
CDR3 DNA: TGTGCCAGCAGCCAAGTCCAGCGGGGTCACTACAATGAGCAGTTCTTC
CDR3 protein: CASSQVQRGHYNEQFF

D gene: .
clone size: .
J gene: TRBJ2-5
V gene: TRBV29-1
CDR3 DNA: TGCAGCGTTTCCGGGACCTCCCAAGAGACCCAGTACTTC
CDR3 protein: CSVSGTSQETQYF

D gene: .
clone size: many
J gene: TRBJ2-2
V gene: TRBV18
CDR3 DNA: TGTGCCAGCTCACCGGTTTTGGTGAACACCGGGGAGCTGTTTTTT
CDR3 protein: CASSPVLVNTGELFF

D gene: .
clone size: many
J gene: TRBJ1-5
V gene: TRBV19
CDR3 DNA: TGTGCCAGTAGTAAGAGGGGCGTTGGCAATCAGCCCCAGCATTTT
CDR3 protein: CASSKRGVGNQPQHF

D gene: .
clone size: .
J gene: TRBJ2-7
V gene: TRBV7-9
CDR3 DNA: TGTGCCAGCAGCGCGGTGCCCTACGAGCAGTACTTC
CDR3 protein: CASSAVPYEQYF

D gene: TRBD1
clone size: many
J gene: TRBJ2-7
V gene: TRBV11-2
CDR3 DNA: TGTGCCAGCAGCTTAGACAGCAAAACAGGGGGCAGGGACGAGCAGTACTTC
CDR3 protein: CASSLDSKTGGRDEQYF

D gene: .
clone size: many
J gene: TRBJ1-1
V gene: TRBV12-5
CDR3 DNA: TGTGCTAGTGGTTTGGCCTCCCTCGGGGGAAACACTGAAGCTTTCTTT
CDR3 protein: CASGLASLGGNTEAFF

D gene: TRBD1
clone size: many
J gene: TRBJ1-2
V gene: TRBV9
CDR3 DNA: TGTGCCAGCAGCGTGGAAAGGACAGGGACGAACTATGGCTACACCTTC
CDR3 protein: CASSVERTGTNYGYTF

D gene: .
clone size: many
J gene: TRBJ1-6
V gene: TRBV20-1
CDR3 DNA: TGCAGTGCTCCGGACGGAGGCTCCTATAATTCACCCCTCCACTTT
CDR3 protein: CSAPDGGSYNSPLHF

D gene: .
clone size: many
J gene: TRBJ1-3
V gene: TRBV10-3
CDR3 DNA: TGTGCCATCAGTGAGCCCCCCAGGCAGGCGGTAAACACCATATATTTT
CDR3 protein: CAISEPPRQAVNTIYF

D gene: .
clone size: many
J gene: TRBJ1-5
V gene: TRBV24-1
CDR3 DNA: TGTGCCACCATCACCCCCCGCGGGGGGCCGCCTAATCAGCCCCAGCATTTT
CDR3 protein: CATITPRGGPPNQPQHF

D gene: TRBD1
clone size: many
J gene: TRBJ1-2
V gene: TRBV7-8
CDR3 DNA: TGTGCCAGCGGGACAGGCGGAATAAACTATGGCTACACCTTC
CDR3 protein: CASGTGGINYGYTF

D gene: TRBD2
clone size: .
J gene: TRBJ2-1
V gene: TRBV7-9
CDR3 DNA: TGTGCCAGCAGCTTATTAACTAGCGGGGCCTTTAACAATGAGCAGTTCTTC
CDR3 protein: CASSLLTSGAFNNEQFF

D gene: .
clone size: many
J gene: TRBJ2-7
V gene: TRBV6-2/TRBV6-3
CDR3 DNA: TGTGCCAGCAGTTACTATGGAGAGCAGTACTTC
CDR3 protein: CASSYYGEQYF